Presented here are 32 T cell receptor beta chains from one specimen sequenced in a study of OX40 agonist ivuxolimab in advanced cancers. Profiled with immunoSEQ multiplex PCR; TCRdb holds only in-frame clones, not every one. The sample consists of fewer than 70,000 clones, around 80% of them appearing once. Sample: CD4+ or CD8+ T cells sorted from blood, taken in a trial of the OX40 agonist ivuxolimab. These receptors all stem from an adult with an advanced solid tumor such as melanoma, head and neck, liver or kidney cancer.

The rearrangement links TRBV10-3 to TRBJ1-4; TRBD1 matches at 7 bases. Trimming took 5 bases from V and 4 from J; bases not matched to a gene: 4. CDR1 ENHRY and CDR2 SYGVKD come from the germline V gene. The length of the CDR3 is 14 residues. Written as DNA, the CDR3 is TGTGCCATCAGTCCGGGACAGATTAATGAAAAACTGTTTTTT. Its protein is CAISPGQINEKLFF.

This chain connects TRBV20-1 to TRBJ1-2; D is ambiguous. Germline CDR1 DFQATT, CDR2 SNEGSKA (reference sequence). Trimming took off 5 bases at V and 4 bases at J, with 5 bases between the two ends. This CDR3 contains 10 residues. The CDR3 region is CSARPYGYTF. In DNA, the CDR3 is TGCAGTGCTCGACCCTATGGCTACACCTTC.

The J gene is TRBJ1-2, the V gene TRBV6-5, with D tentatively TRBD1 (6 bases). The V gene lost 10 bases and the J gene lost 4 bases, with 13 bases spanning the gap. This CDR3 comprises 12 residues. CDR1 MNHEY and CDR2 SVGAGI come from the germline V gene. CDR3 nucleotides: TGTGCCACCCGGTTGACAGGCTATGGCTACACCTTC. This encodes CATRLTGYGYTF.

This chain uses TRBV30 with TRBJ2-7, with D hard to call. Germline V CDR1 and CDR2: GTSNPN, SVGIG (reference sequence). The V gene lost 2 bases and the J gene lost 7 bases, with 9 bases spanning the gap. This CDR3 has 11 residues. CDR3 amino acids: CAWSSIGEQYF. In DNA, the CDR3 is TGTGCCTGGAGTTCCATCGGGGAGCAGTACTTC.

The rearrangement uses TRBV11-2 and TRBJ2-7, with a weak D call TRBD2 (6 bases). CDR3 length: 14 amino acids. Trimming removed 2 bases at V and 6 bases at J, with 14 bases between. Per the germline V gene, CDR1 is SGHAT and CDR2 is FQNNGV. The CDR3 nucleotides read TGTGCCAGCAGCTTAAAGTTAGCGGTTGGCGAGCAGTACTTC. Its translation: CASSLKLAVGEQYF.

The chain recombines TRBV21-1 with TRBJ1-1. TRBV21-1 is reported as a pseudogene. The CDR3 has 17 residues. The CDR3 sequence is CASSKRRVRDMNTEAFF. The CDR3 DNA is TGTGCCAGCAGCAAAAGGCGAGTGCGGGACATGAACACTGAAGCTTTCTTT.

The chain recombines TRBV5-1 with TRBJ1-1; weak D call: TRBD1 (6 bases). Germline V gene sequence: CDR1 SGHRS, CDR2 YFSETQ. Deletions cut 2 bases from V and 5 bases from J, with 16 bases between. The CDR3 spans 15 residues. The CDR3 loop is CASSLRRGVRTEAFF. CDR3 DNA sequence: TGCGCCAGCAGCTTAAGAAGGGGGGTTAGGACTGAAGCTTTCTTT.

This chain uses TRBV5-6 with TRBJ2-3; TRBD2 matches at 7 bases. Losses at the gene ends were 2 bases for V and 3 bases for J; bases not matched to a gene: 12. This CDR3 contains 17 residues. Germline V gene lookup returns CDR1 SGHDT and CDR2 YYEEEE. This CDR3 is CASSFKGREFGTDTQYF. The CDR3 bases are TGTGCCAGCAGCTTCAAGGGGCGGGAGTTTGGGACAGATACGCAGTATTTT.

Regarding this clone: Compared with germline, one end of the junction differs, possibly owing to a read error. The chain carries TRBV7-2 and TRBJ1-2, with 9 bases that match TRBD1. Germline-derived CDR1 and CDR2 are SGHTA and FQGNSA. There are 13 residues in the CDR3. The CDR3 loop is CASSRPGTGRINF. DNA of the CDR3: TGTGCCAGCAGCCGTCCCGGGACAGGGAGGATAAACTTC.

This chain uses TRBV28 with TRBJ2-3, with D possibly called TRBD1 or TRBD2 (5 bases each). This CDR3 comprises 16 residues. Trimming left V 6 bases short and J 0 bases short, with 16 bases between. The germline V gene encodes CDR1 MDHEN and CDR2 SYDVKM. CDR3 coding DNA: TGTGCCAGCAGGATGGACGGGGCGGTCAGCACAGATACGCAGTATTTT. Protein: CASRMDGAVSTDTQYF.

This clone appeared a few times. V is TRBV5-1 and J is TRBJ2-3, with a tentative D call TRBD2 (6 bases). The CDR3 covers 14 residues. Germline values: CDR1 SGHRS, CDR2 YFSETQ. V lost 4 bases and J lost 4, with 13 bases in between. CDR3 DNA: TGCGCCAGCAGCGCGACGGGAGCAGCAGATACGCAGTATTTT. Protein: CASSATGAADTQYF.

The rearrangement joins TRBV30 to TRBJ2-2, with 7 bases identical to TRBD2. The CDR3 is 13 amino acids. After removal of 2 bases from V and 7 bases from J, the junction contained 4 bases not matched to a gene. Germline V gene lookup returns CDR1 GTSNPN and CDR2 SVGIG (reference sequence). CDR3 nucleotides: TGTGCCTGGAGTAGACTAGCCCACGGGGAGCTGTTTTTT. It translates to CAWSRLAHGELFF.

This clone has just one count. V gene TRBV6-5 combines with J gene TRBJ2-7; 7 bases agree with TRBD2. Trimming cost V 10 bases and J 2 bases; bases outside gene matches: 14. CDR3 size: 15 residues. CDR1 and CDR2 from the germline V gene are MNHEY and SVGAGI. As DNA, the CDR3 is TGTGCCACCCCCCCAGTGGCTAGCGGTGCCTACGAGCAGTACTTC. It codes for CATPPVASGAYEQYF.

The chain links TRBV5-4 to TRBJ2-1; 10 nucleotides line up with TRBD2. The CDR3 length is 15 residues. The germline gives CDR1 SGHNT, CDR2 YYREEE (reference sequence). J gave up 6 bases and V 2 bases, and 5 bases lay outside the gene matches. CDR3 loop: CASSLGLADLNEQFF. The CDR3 nucleotides are TGTGCCAGCAGCTTAGGACTAGCGGACCTCAATGAGCAGTTCTTC.

The chain uses TRBV29-1 and TRBJ2-3; D is uncertain. The V end lost 6 bases, the J end lost 5 bases, and 9 bases lay between the germline ends. The CDR3 is 11 residues long. The germline V gene has CDR1 SQVTM and CDR2 ANQGSEA. CDR3 sequence (DNA): TGCAGCGTGCTTCTACGAGATACGCAGTATTTT. Amino acids: CSVLLRDTQYF.

The V call is TRBV5-1, the J call TRBJ2-2, with D tentatively TRBD1 or TRBD2 (7 bases each). V was shortened by 2 bases and J by 5 bases, with 13 bases between the two germline ends. The CDR3 consists of 15 residues. Germline values: CDR1 SGHRS, CDR2 YFSETQ. The CDR3 spells CASSFGGTDTGELFF. In nucleotides, the CDR3 is TGCGCCAGCAGCTTCGGGGGGACAGATACCGGGGAGCTGTTTTTT.

V gene TRBV29-1 combines with J gene TRBJ1-1; no reliable D call. The germline V and J ends were trimmed by 0 bases and 10 bases, with 15 bases remaining between them. Germline V lookup: CDR1 SQVTM, CDR2 ANQGSEA. The length of the CDR3 is 13 residues. CDR3 amino acids: CSVEESLRVPAFF. The CDR3 DNA follows: TGCAGCGTTGAAGAGAGTCTGAGGGTTCCAGCTTTCTTT.

The J gene is TRBJ1-3, the V gene TRBV2; D ambiguous. V gave up 8 bases and J gave up 0 bases, with 14 bases separating them. The germline V gene encodes CDR1 SNHLY and CDR2 FYNNEI. The CDR3 has 15 amino acids. For the CDR3, the DNA is TGTGCCAGCGGCCGCGGGTCAGACTCTGGAAACACCATATATTTT. Translating gives CASGRGSDSGNTIYF. Combining the CDR3 with reference TRBV2 and TRBJ1-3 gives the whole variable domain EPEVTQTPSHQVTQMGQEVILRCVPISNHLYFYWYRQILGQKVEFLVSFYNNEISEKSEIFDDQFSVERPDGSNFTLKIRSTKLEDSAMYFCASGRGSDSGNTIYFGEGSWLTVV.

The genes are TRBV5-4 and TRBJ2-2, with 9 bases aligning to TRBD2. Looked up from germline, CDR1 is SGHNT and CDR2 is YYREEE (reference sequence). V gave up 1 base and J gave up 1 base; unmatched junction bases: 8. The CDR3 is made up of 18 amino acids. The CDR3 sequence: CASSLFGPAGGNTGELFF. Written as DNA, the CDR3 is TGTGCCAGCAGCTTGTTTGGGCCAGCGGGGGGGAACACCGGGGAGCTGTTTTTT.

The rearrangement uses TRBV5-1 and TRBJ1-2; D remains unclear. CDR3 length equals 15 residues. Trimming took 6 bases from V and 0 from J, leaving 15 bases between them. Germline V gene lookup returns CDR1 SGHRS and CDR2 YFSETQ. The CDR3 is CASKPARQANYGYTF. The CDR3 DNA reads TGCGCCAGCAAGCCCGCTCGTCAGGCTAACTATGGCTACACCTTC. Filled out from reference TRBV5-1 and TRBJ1-2, the complete variable domain reads KAGVTQTPRYLIKTRGQQVTLSCSPISGHRSVSWYQQTPGQGLQFLFEYFSETQRNKGNFPGRFSGRQFSNSRSEMNVSTLELGDSALYLCASKPARQANYGYTFGSGTRLTVV.

The V and J genes are TRBV9 and TRBJ2-4, with 11 bases identical to TRBD2. Germline V gives CDR1 SGDLS, CDR2 YYNGEE. This CDR3 is 17 amino acids long. The J segment lost 4 bases and the V segment lost 0 bases, leaving 6 bases of the junction unmatched. CDR3 sequence (DNA): TGTGCCAGCAGCGTAGTAATAGCGGGAGGGCCAAAAAACATTCAGTACTTC. This translates into CASSVVIAGGPKNIQYF. The variable domain in full, completed from reference TRBV9 and TRBJ2-4, reads DSGVTQTPKHLITATGQRVTLRCSPRSGDLSVYWYQQSLDQGLQFLIQYYNGEERAKGNILERFSAQQFPDLHSELNLSSLELGDSALYFCASSVVIAGGPKNIQYFGAGTRLSVL.

This chain uses TRBV6-6 with TRBJ1-5; D is perhaps TRBD1 (5 bases). CDR1 and CDR2 (germline): MNHNY, SVGAGI (reference sequence). The CDR3 totals 14 residues. V dropped 6 bases and J dropped 4 bases, with 13 bases sitting between them. CDR3 amino acids: CASREGKVNQPQHF. The CDR3 nucleotides are TGTGCCAGCAGGGAGGGGAAAGTGAATCAGCCCCAGCATTTT.

The V call is TRBV10-2, the J call TRBJ2-6; weak D call: TRBD2 (6 bases). The germline V and J ends were trimmed by 8 bases and 0 bases, with 17 bases remaining between them. The CDR3 length is 17 residues. Germline V CDR1 and CDR2: WSHSY, SAAADI. This CDR3 is CASRGGEGLSGANVLTF. As DNA, the CDR3 is TGCGCCAGCCGTGGCGGGGAAGGGCTCTCTGGGGCCAACGTCCTGACTTTC.

The chain is built from TRBV11-3 and TRBJ1-1; D not certain. Germline CDR1 reads SGHNT; CDR2 reads YENEEA. V lost 0 bases and J lost 4, with 6 bases in between. The CDR3 spans 13 residues. The chain's CDR3 is CASSLEERTEAFF. The CDR3, as DNA: TGTGCCAGCAGCTTAGAGGAGCGCACTGAAGCTTTCTTT.

V and J are TRBV6-1 and TRBJ1-2; D unclear. This CDR3 is built from 14 residues. Germline lookup yields CDR1 MNHNS and CDR2 SASEGT. Trimming shortened V by 0 bases and J by 4 bases, and 9 bases separated the two germline ends. The CDR3 spells CASSEAKVSYGYTF. DNA for the CDR3: TGTGCCAGCAGTGAAGCCAAGGTTAGCTATGGCTACACCTTC.

The CDR3 reads CASSPGQTYEQYF. CDR3 bases: TGTGCCAGCAGTCCCGGACAAACCTACGAGCAGTACTTC. The chain couples TRBV2 to TRBJ2-7, with D tentatively TRBD1 (5 bases). Germline V lookup: CDR1 SNHLY, CDR2 FYNNEI. The CDR3 spans 13 residues. Trimming cost V 5 bases and J 2 bases, with 10 bases left between them.

About this clone: At the DNA level, this CDR3 is encoded by other sequences in the same sample as well. The rearrangement joins TRBV4-2 to TRBJ2-2; TRBD2 matches 8 bases. V shed 6 bases and J 5 bases; nucleotides not matched to a gene: 11. Per germline, CDR1 LGHNA and CDR2 YNFKEQ. The CDR3 is 16 amino acids. The CDR3 region is CASSPGGLGETGELFF. The CDR3 DNA sequence: TGTGCCAGCAGTCCGGGAGGGTTGGGGGAGACCGGGGAGCTGTTTTTT.

The genes are TRBV29-1 and TRBJ2-7; no definite D call. Germline lookup yields CDR1 SQVTM and CDR2 ANQGSEA. This CDR3 contains 14 residues. V was pared by 0 bases and J by 2 bases, with 11 bases between. CDR3 residues: CSVEDPVGTYEQYF. For the CDR3, the DNA is TGCAGCGTTGAAGATCCGGTCGGAACCTACGAGCAGTACTTC.

This chain joins TRBV4-2 and TRBJ2-5; weak D call: TRBD2 (6 bases). V lost 3 bases, J lost 2 bases, and 7 bases lay in between. The CDR3 length is 13 residues. Germline V gene data show CDR1 as LGHNA and CDR2 as YNFKEQ. CDR3 sequence: CASSQGGQETQYF. CDR3 DNA sequence: TGTGCCAGCAGCCAGGGGGGTCAAGAGACCCAGTACTTC.

This clone was observed a few times. This chain joins TRBV5-6 and TRBJ1-4; possibly TRBD1 for D (5 bases). V lost 5 bases and J 4 bases, leaving 15 bases between the germline ends. The germline gives CDR1 SGHDT, CDR2 YYEEEE. The CDR3 is made up of 15 amino acids. The CDR3: CASSPIGDGNEKLFF. Here the CDR3 DNA reads TGTGCCAGCAGTCCTATAGGGGACGGTAATGAAAAACTGTTTTTT.

V gene TRBV5-1 combines with J gene TRBJ1-4; D may be TRBD1 (5 bases). There are 15 residues in the CDR3. Germline V CDR1 and CDR2: SGHRS, YFSETQ. Trimming pared 3 bases from V and 0 bases from J, leaving 9 bases between. CDR3 nucleotide sequence: TGCGCCAGCAGCTCCGGAGGGGCAACTAATGAAAAACTGTTTTTT. Protein sequence: CASSSGGATNEKLFF.

The chain employs TRBV14 and TRBJ2-5, with a possible D match to TRBD2 (7 bases). Trimming took 4 bases from V and 5 from J, leaving 20 bases between them. The germline V gene has CDR1 SGHDN and CDR2 FVKESK. The CDR3 runs to 16 residues. The CDR3 region is CASSPGGRGGAETQYF. CDR3 nucleotides: TGTGCCAGCAGCCCTGGAGGAAGGGGGGGAGCTGAGACCCAGTACTTC.